A single sample gave rise to the 21 T cell receptor beta chains below, sequenced in a study of blood T cell repertoires in COVID-19. The table came from immunoSEQ multiplex PCR; TCRdb's copy has only in-frame clones and leaves some out. The data hold hundreds of thousands of clones, with 85% to 90% observed a single time. Input material: peripheral blood. Receptors originate from a man aged 45-60 years with acute or convalescent COVID-19.

The chain has TRBV12-5 and TRBJ2-5, with a tentative D call TRBD1 (7 bases). V lost 5 bases and J lost 5, with 15 bases in between. Germline V gene lookup returns CDR1 LGHNT and CDR2 FRNRAP. The CDR3 covers 14 residues. For the CDR3, the DNA is TGTGCTAGTGGTCAGATTTCAGGGGGGGAGACCCAGTACTTC. Protein sequence: CASGQISGGETQYF.

This chain joins TRBV11-2 and TRBJ2-4; 9 nucleotides agree with TRBD1. Unmatched junction bases numbered 2, after V lost 0 bases and J lost 5 bases. Germline CDR1 SGHAT, CDR2 FQNNGV. This CDR3 is 15 amino acids long. The CDR3 DNA is TGTGCCAGCAGCTTAGAAGGGGACAGGGAAAACATTCAGTACTTC. Protein sequence: CASSLEGDRENIQYF.

The rearrangement uses TRBV19 and TRBJ1-1; TRBD1 is a possible D gene (5 bases). This CDR3 is 14 amino acids long. The germline V gene encodes CDR1 LNHDA and CDR2 SQIVND (reference sequence). Between the trimmed V and J ends, which lost 6 bases and 6 bases, there was a span of 17 bases. Here the CDR3 DNA reads TGTGCCAGTAGCTGGACCCAGCGGGGACCTGAAGCTTTCTTT. This codes for CASSWTQRGPEAFF. The full variable domain, its missing parts supplied by reference TRBV19 and TRBJ1-1, is DGGITQSPKYLFRKEGQNVTLSCEQNLNHDAMYWYRQDPGQGLRLIYYSQIVNDFQKGDIAEGYSVSREKKESFPLTVTSAQKNPTAFYLCASSWTQRGPEAFFGQGTRLTVV.

The chain combines TRBV6-5 with TRBJ2-5; 7 bases line up with TRBD1. Germline CDR1 reads MNHEY; CDR2 reads SVGAGI. V shed 7 bases, J shed 5 bases, and the junction held 13 bases outside the gene matches. The CDR3 runs to 15 residues. DNA of the CDR3: TGTGCCAGCAATCCTGGGGACAGACCTGCCGAGACCCAGTACTTC. This sequence encodes CASNPGDRPAETQYF.

The chain carries TRBV25-1 and TRBJ1-2; 9 bases map to TRBD1. This CDR3 is built from 15 residues. In germline, CDR1 is MGHDK, CDR2 SYGVNS. Trimming cost V 5 bases and J 6 bases; bases outside gene matches: 10. The DNA of the CDR3 is TGTGCCAGCAGTCCATCGGGGTGGACAGGGGATGGCTACACCTTC. Protein product: CASSPSGWTGDGYTF.

The chain has TRBV19 and TRBJ1-1; 8 bases fit TRBD1. CDR1 is LNHDA and CDR2 is SQIVND in the germline V gene (reference sequence). V lost 7 bases to trimming and J lost 8 bases; unmatched junction nucleotides: 12. The length of the CDR3 is 14 residues. The chain's CDR3 is CASTSIPRTGEAFF. In DNA form, the CDR3 reads TGTGCCAGTACCTCCATACCAAGGACAGGGGAAGCTTTCTTT.

The rearrangement joins TRBV10-1 to TRBJ1-5, with D possibly being TRBD1 (6 bases). CDR1 and CDR2 (germline): WNHNN, SYGVQD (reference sequence). Trimming took off 0 bases at V and 9 bases at J, with 12 bases between the two ends. The CDR3 extends over 14 amino acids. The CDR3 region is CASSESGAHRPQHF. As DNA, the CDR3 is TGCGCCAGCAGTGAGTCGGGGGCCCATCGGCCCCAGCATTTT.

The rearrangement joins TRBV30 to TRBJ1-5; D not certain. The CDR3 extends over 14 amino acids. Germline CDR1 GTSNPN, CDR2 SVGIG (reference sequence). Deletions cut 1 base from V and 0 bases from J, with 7 bases between. This CDR3 reads CAWSATDSNQPQHF. The CDR3 DNA follows: TGTGCCTGGAGTGCGACTGATAGCAATCAGCCCCAGCATTTT.

V usage is TRBV5-1 and J usage is TRBJ2-3, with 10 positions matching TRBD1. This CDR3 has 18 amino acids. Germline CDR1 and CDR2: SGHRS and YFSETQ. V lost 1 base, J lost 2 bases, and 10 bases stayed unmatched. CDR3 coding DNA: TGCGCCAGCAGCTTGCTTCCACCGGGACAGGGGAACACAGATACGCAGTATTTT. This translates into CASSLLPPGQGNTDTQYF. Full variable domain (missing parts from reference TRBV5-1 and TRBJ2-3): KAGVTQTPRYLIKTRGQQVTLSCSPISGHRSVSWYQQTPGQGLQFLFEYFSETQRNKGNFPGRFSGRQFSNSRSEMNVSTLELGDSALYLCASSLLPPGQGNTDTQYFGPGTRLTVL.

The chain has TRBV4-2 and TRBJ1-2, with 8 bases aligning to TRBD1. The ends lost 1 base at V and 5 bases at J; junction bases unmatched: 3. Per germline, CDR1 LGHNA and CDR2 YNFKEQ. This CDR3 region has 14 residues. DNA for the CDR3: TGTGCCAGCAGCCAAGGACAGGGGAGGTATGGCTACACCTTC. Protein product: CASSQGQGRYGYTF.

The chain carries TRBV27 and TRBJ2-1; D remains unclear. V gave up 5 bases and J gave up 6 bases, with 14 bases separating them. This CDR3 comprises 14 residues. Germline CDR1 and CDR2: MNHEY and SMNVEV (reference sequence). The CDR3 DNA sequence: TGTGCCAGCAGTGGCCCGGGTAGATTCAATGAGCAGTTCTTC. The encoded protein is CASSGPGRFNEQFF.

The V gene is TRBV2, the J gene TRBJ1-5; possibly TRBD1 for D (5 bases). The CDR3 extends over 13 amino acids. V lost 7 bases to trimming and J lost 7 bases, with 14 bases between them. CDR1 is SNHLY and CDR2 is FYNNEI in the germline V gene. CDR3 region: CASNPGIAQPQHF. DNA of the CDR3: TGTGCCAGCAACCCAGGGATCGCGCAGCCCCAGCATTTT.

This chain links TRBV19 with TRBJ2-1; possibly TRBD2 for D (6 bases). This CDR3 spans 16 amino acids. The germline gives CDR1 LNHDA, CDR2 SQIVND (reference sequence). Trimming shortened V by 4 bases and J by 8 bases, and 21 bases separated the two germline ends. The CDR3 loop reads CASSSGRGGLLDEQFF. The CDR3 DNA is TGTGCCAGTAGTAGTGGGCGGGGCGGGTTGCTGGATGAGCAGTTCTTC. Full variable domain (rest looked up from reference TRBV19 and TRBJ2-1): DGGITQSPKYLFRKEGQNVTLSCEQNLNHDAMYWYRQDPGQGLRLIYYSQIVNDFQKGDIAEGYSVSREKKESFPLTVTSAQKNPTAFYLCASSSGRGGLLDEQFFGPGTRLTVL.

The sample holds a few counts of this clone. The chain is built from TRBV24-1 and TRBJ2-2; 11 positions match TRBD1. The J segment lost 3 bases and the V segment lost 3 bases, leaving 8 bases of the junction unmatched. Germline lookup yields CDR1 KGHDR and CDR2 SFDVKD. The CDR3 length is 18 residues. The chain's CDR3 is CATSDRYGGQGDTGELFF. As DNA, the CDR3 is TGTGCCACCAGTGATCGCTACGGGGGACAGGGGGACACCGGGGAGCTGTTTTTT.

The chain couples TRBV7-3 to TRBJ2-2; D might be TRBD1 (6 bases). The V end was cut by 5 bases, the J end by 0 bases, with 10 bases between. The CDR3 covers 15 residues. CDR1 is SGHTA, CDR2 FQGTGA, per germline. This chain's CDR3 is CASSPTGSNTGELFF. The CDR3 DNA follows: TGTGCCAGCAGCCCTACAGGGTCGAACACCGGGGAGCTGTTTTTT.

The gene calls are TRBV9 and TRBJ1-5, with TRBD1 as a possible D gene (5 bases). The V gene lost 4 bases and the J gene lost 2 bases, with 13 bases spanning the gap. CDR1 is SGDLS and CDR2 is YYNGEE in the germline V gene. The CDR3 is 15 amino acids. CDR3 sequence (DNA): TGTGCCAGCAGCCGGGAGGCACAGGGCAATCAGCCCCAGCATTTT. This gives the protein CASSREAQGNQPQHF. The whole variable domain, filled in from reference TRBV9 and TRBJ1-5, reads DSGVTQTPKHLITATGQRVTLRCSPRSGDLSVYWYQQSLDQGLQFLIQYYNGEERAKGNILERFSAQQFPDLHSELNLSSLELGDSALYFCASSREAQGNQPQHFGDGTRLSIL.

This chain uses TRBV7-9 with TRBJ2-5, with 11 bases identical to TRBD2. Germline V gene data show CDR1 as SEHNR and CDR2 as FQNEAQ (reference sequence). Germline trimming cut 5 bases from V and 2 bases from J; bases unmatched to any gene: 4. The CDR3 is made up of 15 amino acids. DNA of the CDR3: TGTGCCAGCAGCAAGACTAGCGGGGTTCAAGAGACCCAGTACTTC. Its protein is CASSKTSGVQETQYF.

This clone was detected once. The V and J genes are TRBV6-5 and TRBJ1-1, with 7 bases fitting TRBD1. Germline values: CDR1 MNHEY, CDR2 SVGAGI. Trimming cost V 0 bases and J 7 bases; bases outside gene matches: 5. The CDR3 contains 14 residues. The DNA for the CDR3 is TGTGCCAGCAGTTACTCGGACAGGCTATTTGAAGCTTTCTTT. This sequence encodes CASSYSDRLFEAFF.

The chain couples TRBV27 to TRBJ1-6, with TRBD1 matching over 7 bases. V lost 5 bases to trimming and J lost 10 bases; unmatched junction nucleotides: 5. This CDR3 is 13 amino acids long. Germline loops: CDR1 MNHEY, CDR2 SMNVEV (reference sequence). CDR3: CASSARRGSPLHF. The CDR3 DNA follows: TGTGCCAGCAGTGCCCGCAGGGGGTCACCCCTCCACTTT.

The chain couples TRBV4-1 to TRBJ2-1, with 10 bases matching TRBD1. CDR3 length: 16 residues. CDR1 and CDR2 (germline): MGHRA, YSYEKL. J gave up 7 bases and V 3 bases, and 9 bases lay outside the gene matches. The CDR3 DNA reads as TGCGCCAGCAGCCAGTCCGAGACAGGGGGCCGGAATGAGCAGTTCTTC. This codes for CASSQSETGGRNEQFF.

The chain uses TRBV18 and TRBJ1-2; a weak D match, TRBD1 (6 bases). Germline assignment: CDR1 KGHSH and CDR2 LQKENI. This CDR3 comprises 14 residues. Trimming took 6 bases from V and 2 from J, leaving 13 bases between them. The CDR3 DNA sequence: TGTGCCAGCTCGCAAGGGGGGGCCAACTATGGCTACACCTTC. This codes for CASSQGGANYGYTF. Variable domain in full (rest from reference TRBV18 and TRBJ1-2): NAGVMQNPRHLVRRRGQEARLRCSPMKGHSHVYWYRQLPEEGLKFMVYLQKENIIDESGMPKERFSAEFPKEGPSILRIQQVVRGDSAAYFCASSQGGANYGYTFGSGTRLTVV.